This T cell receptor (beta chain) was profiled in a study of blood T cell repertoires in COVID-19. Method: immunoSEQ multiplex PCR; TCRdb's copy keeps in-frame clones and lacks some. The sample has tens of thousands of clones, approximately 89% seen once. V trimming: 8 bases; J trimming: 4 bases; junction bases outside the gene matches: 5. There are 13 residues in the CDR3. Germline V gives CDR1 LNHNV, CDR2 YYDKDF (reference sequence). The sequence was collected from a man in his forties or fifties with acute or convalescent COVID-19. This sequence joins TRBV15 and TRBJ2-5; 9 bases are shared with TRBD1. Input material: peripheral blood. Written as DNA, the CDR3 is TGTGCCACCGAGGGGACAGGGCGAGAGACCCAGTACTTC. Translating gives CATEGTGRETQYF.